A selection of T cell receptor beta chains follows, all from one sample in a study of glioma-infiltrating T cells after dendritic cell vaccination. Only in-frame clones appear in the TCRdb table, and some are missing; sequencing was by immunoSEQ multiplex PCR. The data hold roughly 85,000 clones, with roughly 85% observed a single time. The source material was blood, sampled after dendritic cell vaccination. The origin of the receptors is a human donor with glioblastoma. CDR3s include the opening cysteine and the closing phenylalanine or tryptophan. D genes are given only for firm matches. Some rows mark clone size as missing; the rest say once, few, many or name a class of expanded clone.

J gene	V gene	D gene	clone size	CDR3 DNA	CDR3 protein
TRBJ2-7	TRBV28	NA	NA	TGTGCCAGCAGTCGACAGGGACTTTCCTACGAGCAGTACTTC	CASSRQGLSYEQYF
TRBJ2-5	TRBV5-4	NA	NA	TGTGCCAGCAGCTTGGACAGGTTAGAGACCCAGTACTTC	CASSLDRLETQYF
TRBJ1-3	TRBV11-2	TRBD1	few	TGTGCCAGCAGCCAAGGACAGGGGCCCTCTGGAAACACCATATATTTT	CASSQGQGPSGNTIYF
TRBJ2-1	TRBV5-4	TRBD1	NA	TGTGCCAGCAGCTTAGCCTCAGGGGGCAATTTCTTC	CASSLASGGNFF
TRBJ2-2	TRBV7-3	NA	NA	TGTGCCAGCAGCTTACTTGGCTCCAACACCGGGGAGCTGTTTTTT	CASSLLGSNTGELFF
TRBJ2-7	TRBV7-2	TRBD2	few	TGTGCCAGCAGCGAACACCCGGGACTATTGAGGATGGAGCAGTACTTC	CASSEHPGLLRMEQYF
TRBJ1-5	TRBV2	NA	NA	TGTGCCAGCAGCGGCCCGGAGGGACTTGCGCGAAATCAGCCCCAGCATTTT	CASSGPEGLARNQPQHF
TRBJ2-5	TRBV7-7	TRBD2	NA	TGTGCCAGCAGAATGCTAGCGGGAGGCCGAGAGACCCAGTACTTC	CASRMLAGGRETQYF
TRBJ1-1	TRBV9	NA	NA	TGTGCCAGCAGCGTAGGAGGCCTCCCAGGGGCCCGTGGCACTGAAGCTTTCTTT	CASSVGGLPGARGTEAFF
TRBJ1-3	TRBV28	NA	NA	TGTGCCAGCAGGCAACTAGGGAGCTCTGGAAACACCATATATTTT	CASRQLGSSGNTIYF
TRBJ1-2	TRBV4-1	NA	NA	TGCGCCAGCAGCCAAAAGGGGAGGGGGATCTATGGCTACACCTTC	CASSQKGRGIYGYTF
TRBJ2-7	TRBV11-1	NA	NA	TGTGCCAGCAGCTTAGCAGCAGGGGCCTACGAGCAGTACTTC	CASSLAAGAYEQYF
TRBJ1-2	TRBV7-2	NA	NA	TGTGCCAGCAGCCCCGGACACAAATCCTATGGCTACACCTTC	CASSPGHKSYGYTF
TRBJ1-1	TRBV6-5	NA	few	TGTGCCAGCAGTTACCGGGGGAGGATGAACACTGAAGCTTTCTTT	CASSYRGRMNTEAFF
TRBJ1-2	TRBV29-1	NA	NA	TGCAGCGTTGAAGGCAGGGTCAACTATGGCTACACCTTC	CSVEGRVNYGYTF
TRBJ1-6	TRBV27	NA	NA	TGTGCCAGCAGTTTCGGGATTAATTCACCCCTCCACTTT	CASSFGINSPLHF
TRBJ1-5	TRBV7-2	NA	NA	TGTGCCAGCAGCTGGCTGAATAGCAATCAGCCCCAGCATTTT	CASSWLNSNQPQHF
TRBJ1-5	TRBV19	NA	NA	TGTGCCAGTAGTATCCCCGGACAGACATATAGCAATCAGCCCCAGCATTTT	CASSIPGQTYSNQPQHF
TRBJ2-1	TRBV19	TRBD2	NA	TGTGCCAGTAGTGGCACCGGGACTAGCGGGAGTGTGTACAATGAGCAGTTCTTC	CASSGTGTSGSVYNEQFF
TRBJ1-6	TRBV4-1	NA	NA	TGCGCCAGCAGCCAAGGGACAGTTAGCTCCTATAATTCACCCCTCCACTTT	CASSQGTVSSYNSPLHF
TRBJ2-5	TRBV5-5	TRBD2	NA	TGTGCCAGCAGCTTGGATAGCGGGAGGGCCAGCGAGACCCAGTACTTC	CASSLDSGRASETQYF
TRBJ1-1	TRBV7-2	NA	NA	TGTGCCAGCAGCGCGACACTGAACACTGAAGCTTTCTTT	CASSATLNTEAFF
TRBJ2-7	TRBV7-9	TRBD2	NA	TGTGCCAGCAGCTTCCGTTCTAGCGGGGGCCCCGGCTACGAGCAGTACTTC	CASSFRSSGGPGYEQYF
TRBJ2-5	TRBV29-1	TRBD2	NA	TGCAGCGTTAGGACTAGCACCGAGACCCAGTACTTC	CSVRTSTETQYF
TRBJ2-7	TRBV6-1	TRBD2	NA	TGTGCCAGCCAATCGAGCGGGAGCTCCTACGAGCAGTACTTC	CASQSSGSSYEQYF
TRBJ2-7	TRBV27	TRBD1	NA	TGTGCCAGCAGTGGGGGACAGGGCTCCTACGAGCAGTACTTC	CASSGGQGSYEQYF
TRBJ2-5	TRBV7-2	TRBD2	NA	TGTGCCAGCAGCTTAGCTCGACTAGCGGGGGGTCTGGAGACCCAGTACTTC	CASSLARLAGGLETQYF
TRBJ2-7	TRBV5-6	TRBD2	NA	TGTGCCAGCAGCTTGGGTGCTAGCGGGAGGGACACCTACGAGCAGTACTTC	CASSLGASGRDTYEQYF
TRBJ2-3	TRBV6-5	NA	NA	TGTGCCAGCAAGAGTCAGGGGGATACGCAGTATTTT	CASKSQGDTQYF
TRBJ1-2	TRBV18	NA	NA	TGTGCCAGCTCCACCGGGGGGTCTAACTATGGCTACACCTTC	CASSTGGSNYGYTF
TRBJ2-5	TRBV2	NA	NA	TGTGCCAGCAGTGAAGACCGACTAGAGACCCAGTACTTC	CASSEDRLETQYF